Listed below are T cell receptor beta chains from one sample, sequenced in a study of CD8 T cells in ankylosing spondylitis. From the 5' RACE reads, TCRdb called clonotypes with MiXCR, one entry per CDR3 protein. The table has about 33,000 distinct CDR3 sequences, more than 13% seen once. Sequencing was carried out using blood. All receptors derive from a male donor with ankylosing spondylitis or in good health (not recorded which). Both conserved end residues are part of each CDR3. The D gene is left open where the match is weak. A clone size is listed for some rows: how often the clone was seen (once, few, many), or a class if it is expanded.

D: TRBD2; size: few; V: TRBV5-5; J: TRBJ2-1; DNA: TGTGCCAGCAGCTTGGTCCAGCGGGAAGGGAATGAGCAGTTCTTC; CDR3: CASSLVQREGNEQFF
D: .; size: .; V: TRBV4-3; J: TRBJ2-1; DNA: TGCGCCAGCAGCCAAGGAATGTGGCTAGGAGGCCATGAGCAGTTCTTC; CDR3: CASSQGMWLGGHEQFF
D: .; size: .; V: TRBV27; J: TRBJ1-1; DNA: TGTGCCAGCAGCACGGGCACTGAAGCTTTCTTT; CDR3: CASSTGTEAFF
D: TRBD2; size: .; V: TRBV29-1; J: TRBJ2-3; DNA: TGCAGCGTTGAAGATGGGGGGACTAGCGGGAGCCCAGATACGCAGTATTTT; CDR3: CSVEDGGTSGSPDTQYF
D: .; size: .; V: TRBV20-1; J: TRBJ2-5; DNA: TGCAGTGCTAGAGTTGCGGGCCAAGAGACCCAGTACTTC; CDR3: CSARVAGQETQYF
D: .; size: few; V: TRBV27; J: TRBJ1-5; DNA: TGTGCCAGCAGCACAGGGTCGGTCCAGCCCCAGCATTTT; CDR3: CASSTGSVQPQHF
D: .; size: .; V: TRBV7-3; J: TRBJ2-3; DNA: TGTGCCAGCAGCTCGGACGGCACAGATACGCAGTATTTT; CDR3: CASSSDGTDTQYF
D: .; size: .; V: TRBV7-6; J: TRBJ2-2; DNA: TGTGCCAGCAGCTCCTCTCAGGGAACCGGGGAGCTGTTTTTT; CDR3: CASSSSQGTGELFF
D: .; size: .; V: TRBV24-1; J: TRBJ2-2; DNA: TGTGCCACCAGTGATCGCTCCAACTTCGCCGGGGAGCTGTTTTTT; CDR3: CATSDRSNFAGELFF
D: .; size: few; V: TRBV5-1; J: TRBJ2-1; DNA: TGCGCCAGCACCAGAGACAGGATCGGTGAGCAGTTCTTC; CDR3: CASTRDRIGEQFF
D: .; size: few; V: TRBV18; J: TRBJ2-2; DNA: TGTGCCAGCTCACCTCTCGGACAGTCGAACACCGGGGAGCTGTTTTTT; CDR3: CASSPLGQSNTGELFF
D: .; size: few; V: TRBV5-1; J: TRBJ2-3; DNA: TGCGCCAGCAGCTTGAAGGGTCCAGATACGCAGTATTTT; CDR3: CASSLKGPDTQYF
D: .; size: .; V: TRBV5-1; J: TRBJ2-1; DNA: TGCGCCAGCAGCTTGGCCGGGGTAGTCCCAGGGTCCTACAATGAGCAGTTCTTC; CDR3: CASSLAGVVPGSYNEQFF